The 31 T cell receptor beta chains below all came from one sample that was sequenced in a study of blood T cell repertoires in COVID-19. The protocol was immunoSEQ multiplex PCR, while the TCRdb copy is restricted to in-frame clones and leaves out a portion. The sample includes about 320,000 clones, nearly 90% of them seen just once. The sample comprised peripheral blood. These TCRs come from a woman aged 30 to 39 with COVID-19, enrolled during active disease.

The chain joins TRBV5-1 to TRBJ2-1; D perhaps matches TRBD2 (6 bases). The CDR3 runs 13 residues. Germline values: CDR1 SGHRS, CDR2 YFSETQ. With 5 bases removed from V and 7 bases from J, the gap between germline ends came to 13 bases. The CDR3 DNA is TGCGCCAGCAGGGTCAGGGCGGGGAATGAGCAGTTCTTC. It translates to CASRVRAGNEQFF.

The chain combines TRBV5-1 with TRBJ1-3; 10 bases match TRBD1. The CDR3 spans 14 residues. Germline V gives CDR1 SGHRS, CDR2 YFSETQ. J was trimmed by 8 bases and V by 2 bases; bases with no gene match: 4. This chain's CDR3 is CASSFSGTGDTIYF. CDR3 coding DNA: TGCGCCAGCAGCTTCTCCGGGACAGGGGACACCATATATTTT.

CDR3 in amino acids: CASIVRGQTIDEQYF. CDR3 sequence (DNA): TGTGCCAGCATAGTTCGGGGACAGACTATCGACGAGCAGTACTTC. The chain is built from TRBV2 and TRBJ2-7; 7 positions agree with TRBD1. The germline V gene has CDR1 SNHLY and CDR2 FYNNEI. This CDR3 region has 15 residues. The V gene end was trimmed by 7 bases and the J gene end by 5 bases; junction bases not matched to a gene: 14. Full variable domain (outside the CDR3, taken from reference TRBV2 and TRBJ2-7): EPEVTQTPSHQVTQMGQEVILRCVPISNHLYFYWYRQILGQKVEFLVSFYNNEISEKSEIFDDQFSVERPDGSNFTLKIRSTKLEDSAMYFCASIVRGQTIDEQYFGPGTRLTVT.

The chain recombines TRBV28 with TRBJ1-6; 9 bases are a match to TRBD1. Germline values: CDR1 MDHEN, CDR2 SYDVKM. The ends lost 8 bases at V and 10 bases at J; junction bases unmatched: 6. The CDR3 sequence is 13 residues long. In DNA form, the CDR3 reads TGTGCCAGCCACAGGGGGCCGGGGTCACCCCTCCACTTT. Protein sequence: CASHRGPGSPLHF.

This chain connects TRBV7-9 to TRBJ1-1, with D unresolved. Germline CDR1 and CDR2: SEHNR and FQNEAQ (reference sequence). The V and J ends lost 3 bases and 3 bases respectively, with 20 bases between them. This CDR3 comprises 17 residues. CDR3 residues: CASSFLWGAELDTEAFF. CDR3 coding DNA: TGTGCCAGCAGCTTTTTATGGGGAGCCGAATTGGACACTGAAGCTTTCTTT.

This clone was counted a single time. The chain uses TRBV7-2 and TRBJ1-1; 8 bases agree with TRBD1. Trimming removed 1 base from V and 4 bases from J; junction bases left unmatched: 11. The CDR3 is 17 residues long. Per the germline V gene, CDR1 is SGHTA and CDR2 is FQGNSA. The CDR3: CASSLGQGPPGGTEAFF. CDR3 bases: TGTGCCAGCAGCTTAGGACAGGGGCCCCCAGGAGGCACTGAAGCTTTCTTT.

The rearrangement uses TRBV5-4 and TRBJ1-1; TRBD1 agrees at 9 bases. Germline V gene lookup returns CDR1 SGHNT and CDR2 YYREEE (reference sequence). This CDR3 has 14 amino acids. Trimming at V came to 4 bases and at J to 1 base, leaving 2 bases not matched to a gene. The CDR3 reads CASSIQGANTEAFF. CDR3 sequence (DNA): TGTGCCAGCAGCATACAGGGGGCGAACACTGAAGCTTTCTTT.

V usage is TRBV7-9 and J usage is TRBJ2-1; D is unclear. Germline-derived CDR1 and CDR2 are SEHNR and FQNEAQ (reference sequence). V lost 4 bases and J 8 bases, leaving 12 bases between the germline ends. The CDR3 has 13 residues. CDR3 bases: TGTGCCAGCAGCTCCCCCTCAAGCGATGAGCAGTTCTTC. It encodes CASSSPSSDEQFF.

The chain is built from TRBV6-5 and TRBJ2-7, with 7 bases identical to TRBD2. The CDR3 loop spans 12 amino acids. The trim removed 6 bases at V and 5 bases at J, leaving 4 bases unmatched. Germline loops: CDR1 MNHEY, CDR2 SVGAGI. CDR3 amino acids: CASRSGLHEQYF. CDR3 DNA: TGTGCCAGCAGGTCGGGACTACACGAGCAGTACTTC.

This sequence joins TRBV6-6 and TRBJ2-7; D is uncertain. V dropped 0 bases and J dropped 6 bases, with 9 bases sitting between them. The CDR3 consists of 13 residues. CDR1 is MNHNY, CDR2 SVGAGI, per germline (reference sequence). The chain's CDR3 is CASSYSGLGEQYF. CDR3 in DNA: TGTGCCAGCAGTTACTCTGGCCTTGGCGAGCAGTACTTC.

The chain is built from TRBV11-3 and TRBJ1-3, with D maybe TRBD1 (6 bases). Trimming removed 5 bases at V and 0 bases at J, with 11 bases between. Germline assignment: CDR1 SGHNT and CDR2 YENEEA. There are 15 residues in the CDR3. For the CDR3, the DNA is TGTGCCAGCAGCCGGGGGGGCACCTCTGGAAACACCATATATTTT. The encoded protein is CASSRGGTSGNTIYF. The full variable domain, rest sourced from reference TRBV11-3 and TRBJ1-3, is EAGVVQSPRYKIIEKKQPVAFWCNPISGHNTLYWYLQNLGQGPELLIRYENEEAVDDSQLPKDRFSAERLKGVDSTLKIQPAELGDSAVYLCASSRGGTSGNTIYFGEGSWLTVV.

J is TRBJ2-7 and V is TRBV4-2, with D uncertain. Germline-derived CDR1 and CDR2 are LGHNA and YNFKEQ. The CDR3 is 14 residues long. V shed 4 bases and J shed 3 bases, with 13 bases lying between them. The CDR3 coding sequence is TGTGCCAGCAGCCTTGGTACAGAAATCTACGAGCAGTACTTC. Amino acids: CASSLGTEIYEQYF.

The V gene is TRBV24-1, the J gene TRBJ1-2, with D unclear. Between the trimmed V and J ends, which lost 5 bases and 4 bases, there was a span of 16 bases. This CDR3 has 15 amino acids. The germline CDR1 and CDR2 sequences are KGHDR and SFDVKD. In nucleotides, the CDR3 is TGTGCCACCAGTGGTGCAGGCCGCTATGGCTATGGCTACACCTTC. Its protein product is CATSGAGRYGYGYTF.

V is TRBV5-6 and J is TRBJ2-7; maybe TRBD2 (5 bases). This CDR3 spans 15 amino acids. Germline CDR1 is SGHDT and CDR2 is YYEEEE. Trimming took 4 bases from V and 5 from J, leaving 19 bases between them. The CDR3 loop is CASSPGEIRPHEQYF. In DNA form, the CDR3 reads TGTGCCAGCAGCCCCGGGGAGATTAGGCCCCACGAGCAGTACTTC.

The gene calls are TRBV5-8 and TRBJ1-1; the D gene is possibly TRBD1 (5 bases). The CDR3 loop spans 15 amino acids. CDR1 and CDR2 from the germline V gene are SGHTS and YDEGEE. V lost 5 bases, J lost 3 bases, and 17 bases lay in between. The CDR3 DNA follows: TGTGCCAGCAGGACTCTTGGAGGGGCGCACACTGAAGCTTTCTTT. It codes for CASRTLGGAHTEAFF.

The chain recombines TRBV7-9 with TRBJ2-7, with D possibly matching TRBD2 (6 bases). The CDR3 covers 13 residues. V dropped 5 bases and J dropped 6 bases, with 14 bases sitting between them. Germline V CDR1 and CDR2: SEHNR, FQNEAQ (reference sequence). CDR3 nucleotides: TGTGCCAGCAGCACGGGGGACCCTCTCGAGCAGTACTTC. Its protein product is CASSTGDPLEQYF.

V gene TRBV28 combines with J gene TRBJ2-5; 10 bases are shared with TRBD2. The CDR3 runs to 16 residues. From germline, CDR1 is MDHEN and CDR2 SYDVKM. J lost 12 bases, V lost 7 bases, and 20 bases had no gene match. The CDR3 sequence is CASTTLTLAGETPKYF. The CDR3 DNA follows: TGTGCCAGCACCACCTTAACCCTAGCGGGGGAGACACCTAAGTACTTC.

This clone was found once. This chain joins TRBV4-1 and TRBJ1-1, with unresolved D. The germline V gene has CDR1 MGHRA and CDR2 YSYEKL. The CDR3 length is 14 residues. Trimming stripped 0 bases from V and 5 bases from J, with 10 bases between. The CDR3 DNA sequence: TGCGCCAGCAGCCAAGATCTGGGGAGGACTGAAGCTTTCTTT. Its translation: CASSQDLGRTEAFF.

The rearrangement links TRBV5-8 to TRBJ2-6; the D gene is possibly TRBD2 (6 bases). Trimming pared 2 bases from V and 0 bases from J, leaving 9 bases between. The CDR3 has 16 residues. The V gene's germline CDR1 is SGHTS and CDR2 YDEGEE. The CDR3 is CASSFGGTSGANVLTF. For the CDR3, the DNA is TGTGCCAGCAGCTTTGGAGGGACCTCTGGGGCCAACGTCCTGACTTTC.

The table lists this clone with a count of one. The chain links TRBV7-8 to TRBJ2-7; D is perhaps TRBD2 (7 bases). This CDR3 comprises 14 residues. V lost 3 bases and J 3 bases, leaving 12 bases between the germline ends. The germline V gene encodes CDR1 SGHVS and CDR2 FQNEAQ. This CDR3 is CASSFGGQSYEQYF. CDR3 in DNA: TGTGCCAGCAGCTTCGGGGGGCAGAGCTACGAGCAGTACTTC.

This clone was observed once. The V call is TRBV2, the J call TRBJ1-2, with a possible D match to TRBD1 (5 bases). Germline CDR1 is SNHLY and CDR2 is FYNNEI. V was cut by 3 bases and J by 4 bases, with 9 bases left in between. This CDR3 region has 13 residues. CDR3: CASSDQGIYGYTF. The CDR3 DNA reads TGTGCCAGCAGTGACCAGGGTATCTATGGCTACACCTTC.

The V call is TRBV18, the J call TRBJ2-7; 7 bases are shared with TRBD2. V lost 6 bases, J lost 3 bases, and 11 bases stayed unmatched. This CDR3 is built from 15 residues. Germline V gene sequence: CDR1 KGHSH, CDR2 LQKENI. The CDR3 DNA reads TGTGCCAGCTCGAGGGAAAGCGGGGACTTCTACGAGCAGTACTTC. Protein sequence: CASSRESGDFYEQYF.

This chain uses TRBV9 with TRBJ1-2; no clear D gene. The V gene lost 5 bases and the J gene lost 2 bases, with 10 bases spanning the gap. Germline V CDR1 and CDR2: SGDLS, YYNGEE. The CDR3 has 13 amino acids. The CDR3 nucleotides read TGTGCCAGCAGATCTACAGTGAACTATGGCTACACCTTC. Its translation is CASRSTVNYGYTF.

J is TRBJ1-2 and V is TRBV5-6; the D gene is possibly TRBD1 (6 bases). V lost 0 bases to trimming and J lost 2 bases, with 8 bases between them. The CDR3 runs to 14 residues. The germline V gene has CDR1 SGHDT and CDR2 YYEEEE. For the CDR3, the DNA is TGTGCCAGCAGCTTGGGACAGGCGAACTATGGCTACACCTTC. It specifies CASSLGQANYGYTF. Full variable domain (remainder filled in from reference TRBV5-6 and TRBJ1-2): DAGVTQSPTHLIKTRGQQVTLRCSPKSGHDTVSWYQQALGQGPQFIFQYYEEEERQRGNFPDRFSGHQFPNYSSELNVNALLLGDSALYLCASSLGQANYGYTFGSGTRLTVV.

J is TRBJ2-1 and V is TRBV7-9; D might be TRBD1 (5 bases). Trimming shortened V by 5 bases and J by 3 bases, and 20 bases separated the two germline ends. CDR1 SEHNR and CDR2 FQNEAQ come from the germline V gene (reference sequence). The CDR3 sequence is 17 residues long. CDR3 DNA sequence: TGTGCCAGCAGCCCACCCTCCCCCGGCCAGGGCTACAATGAGCAGTTCTTC. As protein: CASSPPSPGQGYNEQFF.

The chain links TRBV11-1 to TRBJ1-2; a possible D gene is TRBD1 (5 bases). This CDR3 comprises 11 residues. Germline values: CDR1 SGHAT, CDR2 FQDESV (reference sequence). V lost 3 bases and J 8 bases, leaving 7 bases between the germline ends. CDR3 protein: CASSFRGGYTF. DNA of the CDR3: TGTGCCAGCAGCTTCCGGGGGGGCTACACCTTC.

CDR3 sequence (DNA): TGTGCCAGTAAAACAGGGGGCGAGAATTCACCCCTCCACTTT. Its translation is CASKTGGENSPLHF. This chain uses TRBV11-2 with TRBJ1-6, with TRBD1 matching 9 bases. V was pared by 9 bases and J by 7 bases, with 7 bases of the junction left unmatched. This CDR3 is built from 14 residues. CDR1 is SGHAT and CDR2 is FQNNGV in the germline V gene.

The chain has TRBV29-1 and TRBJ2-2; D not certain. CDR1 is SQVTM, CDR2 ANQGSEA, per germline. The CDR3 has 12 amino acids. The V end was cut by 3 bases, the J end by 5 bases, with 7 bases between. CDR3 residues: CSVDVRTGELFF. In DNA, the CDR3 is TGCAGCGTTGACGTCAGGACCGGGGAGCTGTTTTTT.

The V call is TRBV28, the J call TRBJ2-1; D remains ambiguous. The germline V gene encodes CDR1 MDHEN and CDR2 SYDVKM. V lost 6 bases to trimming and J lost 3 bases, with 6 bases between them. The CDR3 runs 12 residues. CDR3 DNA: TGTGCCAGCAGCGCGGTCTACAATGAGCAGTTCTTC. Its translation is CASSAVYNEQFF. The full variable domain, with the rest looked up from reference TRBV28 and TRBJ2-1, is DVKVTQSSRYLVKRTGEKVFLECVQDMDHENMFWYRQDPGLGLRLIYFSYDVKMKEKGDIPEGYSVSREKKERFSLILESASTNQTSMYLCASSAVYNEQFFGPGTRLTVL.

The genes are TRBV30 and TRBJ1-1, with D possibly TRBD1 on 6 matching bases. Germline CDR1 is GTSNPN and CDR2 is SVGIG (reference sequence). Trimming took 2 bases from V and 8 from J, leaving 15 bases between them. This CDR3 has 13 amino acids. In DNA, the CDR3 is TGTGCCTGGAGTTTCTCAGACAGGAACGAAGCTTTCTTT. This sequence encodes CAWSFSDRNEAFF.

In DNA form, the CDR3 reads TGTGCCATCAGTGAGACGGCAGGTACCAGCTATGGCTACACCTTC. It is translated as CAISETAGTSYGYTF. V usage is TRBV10-3 and J usage is TRBJ1-2; D is unresolved. Trimming cost V 2 bases and J 4 bases, with 14 bases left between them. Germline V CDR1 and CDR2: ENHRY, SYGVKD. This CDR3 comprises 15 residues.